The clone carrying this T cell receptor beta chain was observed a single time. Its matching antigen is unknown. Some clones are missing from TCRdb's copy, which holds only in-frame ones; the method was immunoSEQ multiplex PCR. The table records 40,000 to 60,000 clones, roughly 72% of them present only once. CDR3 length: 11 amino acids. V lost 2 bases and J lost 3, with 3 bases in between. Germline V gene lookup returns CDR1 SGDLS and CDR2 YYNGEE. The data stem from a study of vaccination effects on CD4 cells after COVID-19. Study-level information: Each well held some 2.2 million PBMC cultured with roughly 10 ug/ml peptides and roughly 11 IU/ml IL-2. Study-wide results and limits: Marked clonal contraction was seen in infection- and vaccine-induced clones late after vaccination.

Researchers isolated CD4+ T cells once around 11 days of culture had elapsed. Replacing half the medium with IL-2 medium was done on days 3 and 7. The chain carries TRBV9 and TRBJ2-7, with D hard to call. This clonotype was sampled from a human donor who had a prior SARS-CoV-2 infection. Material: CD4+ T cells from PBMCs cultured without peptide, obtained before COVID-19 vaccination. The CDR3 reads CASSVYYEQYF. CDR3 DNA sequence: TGTGCCAGCAGCGTCTACTACGAGCAGTACTTC. Combining the CDR3 with reference TRBV9 and TRBJ2-7 gives the whole variable domain DSGVTQTPKHLITATGQRVTLRCSPRSGDLSVYWYQQSLDQGLQFLIQYYNGEERAKGNILERFSAQQFPDLHSELNLSSLELGDSALYFCASSVYYEQYFGPGTRLTVT.